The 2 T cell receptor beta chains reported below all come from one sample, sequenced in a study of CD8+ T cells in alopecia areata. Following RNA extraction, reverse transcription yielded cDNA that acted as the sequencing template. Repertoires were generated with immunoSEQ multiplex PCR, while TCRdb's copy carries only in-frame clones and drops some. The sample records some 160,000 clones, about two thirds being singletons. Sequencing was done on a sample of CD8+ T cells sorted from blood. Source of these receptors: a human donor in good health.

CDR3: CASSEMGMYYGYTF. The CDR3 nucleotides are TGTGCCAGCAGTGAGATGGGGATGTACTATGGCTACACCTTC. The chain employs TRBV25-1 and TRBJ1-2; D is ambiguous. Germline CDR1 reads MGHDK; CDR2 reads SYGVNS. Trimming removed 3 bases from V and 3 bases from J, with 11 bases in between. The CDR3 sequence is 14 residues long.

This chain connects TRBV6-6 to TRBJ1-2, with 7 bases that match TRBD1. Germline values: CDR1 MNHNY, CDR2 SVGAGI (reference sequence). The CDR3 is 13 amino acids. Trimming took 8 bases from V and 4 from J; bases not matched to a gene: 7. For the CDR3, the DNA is TGTGCCAGCGGGGGACAGCCCATCTATGGCTACACCTTC. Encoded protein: CASGGQPIYGYTF.